This T cell receptor beta chain was observed in a study of sequential checkpoint blockade in melanoma. In the study overall: Patients were randomized 1:1 to nivolumab-then-ipilimumab or ipilimumab-then-nivolumab first-line. Both treatment sequences were followed by maintenance nivolumab.

The assay was immunoSEQ multiplex PCR, and TCRdb's table has in-frame clones only and misses some. Here the sample spans about 8,400 clones, 90% being singletons. As for treatment: randomized to nivolumab then ipilimumab (arm A) or the reverse (arm B). Sorted cells were live CD3+CD8+, lacking CD19 and CD56, from PBMCs. There are 14 residues in the CDR3. Trimming cost V 4 bases and J 4 bases; bases outside gene matches: 7. Per germline, CDR1 SEHNR and CDR2 FQNEAQ (reference sequence). Sequences were derived from CD8+ T cells sorted from blood (inferred from file names), sampled from a patient given nivolumab and ipilimumab in sequence. J is TRBJ2-7 and V is TRBV7-9; 7 nucleotides align to TRBD1. This sequence was found in a human donor with melanoma. For the CDR3, the DNA is TGTGCCAGCAGCTCGTCCGGGACAGCATACGAGCAGTACTTC. This translates into CASSSSGTAYEQYF. Together with reference TRBV7-9 and TRBJ2-7, the CDR3 gives the full variable domain: DTGVSQNPRHKITKRGQNVTFRCDPISEHNRLYWYRQTLGQGPEFLTYFQNEAQLEKSRLLSDRFSAERPKGSFSTLEIQRTEQGDSAMYLCASSSSGTAYEQYFGPGTRLTVT.